One and the same sample provided the 5 T cell receptor beta chains below, sequenced in a study of CD8 T cells in ankylosing spondylitis. Study findings and constraints: Seemingly distinctive of ankylosing spondylitis blood was a TCR beta motif formed by eight highly homologous variants.

Which antigens these TCRs recognize remains unknown. TCRdb passed the 5' RACE reads through MiXCR, listing each CDR3 protein once. Here the sample spans approximately 300,000 distinct CDR3 sequences, approximately 8% being singletons. The sample comprised blood, either unsorted or a sorted T cell fraction (not recorded which). These receptors were obtained from a male donor with ankylosing spondylitis.

Only a few counts were recorded for this clonotype. The rearrangement uses TRBV9 and TRBJ1-1, with a possible D match to TRBD1 (5 bases). V lost 1 base to trimming and J lost 4 bases, with 11 bases between them. The CDR3 totals 14 residues. From germline, CDR1 is SGDLS and CDR2 YYNGEE. Here the CDR3 DNA reads TGTGCCAGCAGCGTATCAGGCAGGGTCACTGAAGCTTTCTTT. It specifies CASSVSGRVTEAFF.

There are many counts of this clonotype. The CDR3 DNA reads as TGTGCCAGCAGCCTACATAACGGGGAGCTGTTTTTT. Protein product: CASSLHNGELFF. The chain couples TRBV5-6 to TRBJ2-2; D is uncertain. Trimming took off 4 bases at V and 7 bases at J, with 8 bases between the two ends. This CDR3 comprises 12 residues. From germline, CDR1 is SGHDT and CDR2 YYEEEE.

The J gene is TRBJ1-2, the V gene TRBV9, with TRBD1 as a possible D gene (6 bases). This CDR3 is 16 amino acids long. Deletions cut 4 bases from V and 4 bases from J, with 20 bases between. The germline gives CDR1 SGDLS, CDR2 YYNGEE. In DNA, the CDR3 is TGTGCCAGCAGCCCGAATCCGACAGGTGATTTCTATGGCTACACCTTC. Encoded protein: CASSPNPTGDFYGYTF.

V is TRBV20-1 and J is TRBJ2-6, with D possibly matching TRBD1 (6 bases). Germline V gives CDR1 DFQATT, CDR2 SNEGSKA (reference sequence). The V gene lost 6 bases and the J gene lost 0 bases, with 21 bases spanning the gap. The CDR3 is made up of 18 amino acids. As DNA, the CDR3 is TGCAGTGCCACTGACGCGACAGGCGGAAACTCTGGGGCCAACGTCCTGACTTTC. As protein: CSATDATGGNSGANVLTF.

This clonotype was detected only a few times. This chain links TRBV4-2 with TRBJ2-3; D is perhaps TRBD1 (6 bases). With 3 bases removed from V and 0 bases from J, the gap between germline ends came to 16 bases. Germline CDR1 is LGHNA and CDR2 is YNFKEQ. This CDR3 region has 17 residues. This chain's CDR3 is CASSQDSNERSTDTQYF. DNA of the CDR3: TGTGCCAGCAGCCAGGACAGCAATGAGCGGAGCACAGATACGCAGTATTTT.